The clone carrying this T cell receptor beta chain has just a few counts. The target antigen is unknown. This sample was included in a study of blood T cells in healthy people across ages. At the level of the study: About one barcoded beta molecule per two T cells was the capture yield of template switching.

Study outcomes and limitations: The authors considered diversity estimates from one million T cells to be underestimates. Roughly linear age-related decline in beta diversity appeared, significant by age approximately 43.

Germline CDR1 and CDR2: SGHNT and YYREEE (reference sequence). The V end was cut by 4 bases, the J end by 1 base, with 12 bases between. CDR3 size: 15 residues. The second PCR ran about 6 to 12 cycles with a sample-barcoded 5' primer and J-beta primers. TCRdb used MiXCR to reprocess the 5' RACE reads, holding one entry per CDR3 protein. The sample lists 700,000 to 900,000 distinct CDR3 sequences, more than 25% seen once, with 3% in the top ten. These data are also associated with another study on T cells of mothers and their children. From that study: Each donor was one of three healthy Caucasian mothers or one of their six children.

This TCR was sampled from a boy aged 5 to 17 in good health. The sequenced sample was blood. The chain recombines TRBV5-4 with TRBJ1-5, with D perhaps matching TRBD1 (5 bases). The CDR3 DNA reads TGTGCCAGCAGCGCGGGACCCCGAAGCAATCAGCCCCAGCATTTT. Translation gives CASSAGPRSNQPQHF.